This is a list of T cell receptor beta chains from one sample in a study of tumor-infiltrating lymphocytes in localized non-small cell lung cancer. TCRdb keeps only in-frame clones here, not all; method: immunoSEQ multiplex PCR. The table records tens of thousands of clones, approximately 83% of them present only once. Sequencing was performed on lung tumor tissue. All receptors derive from a human donor with non-small cell lung cancer. Both conserved end residues are part of each CDR3. A D gene is named only where the DNA matches it firmly. Not every row has a clone size; where given, it reads once, few, many or a size class.

V: TRBV5-4
size: NA
J: TRBJ2-5
D: TRBD2
DNA: TGTGCCAGCACCCGGACGGTAGCGGGGGAAGAGACCCAGTACTTC
CDR3: CASTRTVAGEETQYF

V: TRBV19
size: NA
J: TRBJ2-5
D: TRBD2
DNA: TGTGCCAGTACCTCGGGAGGCATCCAAGAGACCCAGTACTTC
CDR3: CASTSGGIQETQYF

V: TRBV29-1
size: NA
J: TRBJ1-1
D: NA
DNA: TGCAGCGTTGAAAGGCCTGCACGAAACACTGAAGCTTTCTTT
CDR3: CSVERPARNTEAFF

V: TRBV5-6
size: NA
J: TRBJ1-5
D: NA
DNA: TGTGCCAGCAGCTTGGGAGGTGGTGGGGGGCTCGGCCAGCCCCAGCATTTT
CDR3: CASSLGGGGGLGQPQHF

V: TRBV5-6
size: NA
J: TRBJ2-7
D: TRBD2
DNA: TGTGCCAGCAGCCGGGGGGGTTTCTACGAGCAGTACTTC
CDR3: CASSRGGFYEQYF

V: TRBV7-2
size: NA
J: TRBJ2-5
D: NA
DNA: TGTGCCAGCAGCCTGAATTACGAGACCCAGTACTTC
CDR3: CASSLNYETQYF

V: TRBV20-1
size: NA
J: TRBJ2-7
D: NA
DNA: TGCAGTGCTAGAGGGACCGACGAGCAGTACTTC
CDR3: CSARGTDEQYF

V: TRBV7-2
size: NA
J: TRBJ1-1
D: NA
DNA: TGTGCCAGCAGCTTAGCATGGTCGGTCGGCTCGAACACTGAAGCTTTCTTT
CDR3: CASSLAWSVGSNTEAFF

V: TRBV2
size: NA
J: TRBJ2-5
D: NA
DNA: TGTGCCAGCAGTGTGGAGACCCAGTACTTC
CDR3: CASSVETQYF

V: TRBV7-8
size: once
J: TRBJ2-6
D: NA
DNA: TGTGCCAGCAGCTTCTCAGGGGCGGCTGGGGCCAACGTCCTGACTTTC
CDR3: CASSFSGAAGANVLTF

V: TRBV6-1
size: NA
J: TRBJ2-4
D: NA
DNA: TGTGCCAGCAGTGAAGTTCTCGGGGAGGTAACTAAATTC
CDR3: CASSEVLGEVTKF

V: TRBV6-6
size: NA
J: TRBJ1-1
D: TRBD1
DNA: TGTGCCAGCGAGGGGGCACGGGCTTTCTTT
CDR3: CASEGARAFF

V: TRBV7-2
size: NA
J: TRBJ2-7
D: TRBD2
DNA: TGTGCCAGCAGTCCAGTAGCGGTAGCGGGATACGAGCAGTACTTC
CDR3: CASSPVAVAGYEQYF

V: TRBV6-5
size: NA
J: TRBJ2-4
D: NA
DNA: TGTGCCAGCAGTTCCTCCAGGACCGTAAACATTCAGTACTTC
CDR3: CASSSSRTVNIQYF

V: TRBV6-5
size: once
J: TRBJ1-5
D: NA
DNA: TGTGCCAGCAGTTCCAGGGAGCCCCAATCGCCCCAGCATTTT
CDR3: CASSSREPQSPQHF

V: TRBV28
size: NA
J: TRBJ1-2
D: NA
DNA: TGTGCCAGCAGTTTAGCAAGATATGGCTACACCTTC
CDR3: CASSLARYGYTF

V: TRBV4-1
size: once
J: TRBJ2-6
D: NA
DNA: TGCGCCAGCAGCCACCTCCGACTCCACTCTGGGGCCAACGTCCTGACTTTC
CDR3: CASSHLRLHSGANVLTF

V: TRBV5-4
size: NA
J: TRBJ2-3
D: NA
DNA: TGTGCCAGCAGCTGGGAGGCGGGCGCGGATACGCAGTATTTT
CDR3: CASSWEAGADTQYF

V: TRBV19
size: NA
J: TRBJ2-7
D: TRBD1
DNA: TGTGCCAGTAGTAGCTTGACCGGGACAGCTACCTACGAGCAGTACTTC
CDR3: CASSSLTGTATYEQYF

V: TRBV6-5
size: NA
J: TRBJ2-3
D: TRBD2
DNA: TGTGCCAGCAGTTCGTGGGGGGGAGGAGAAGATACGCAGTATTTT
CDR3: CASSSWGGGEDTQYF

V: TRBV29-1
size: NA
J: TRBJ1-4
D: NA
DNA: TGCAGCGTTGAGGACTCTGCAGGCCCATGGGGTAATGAAAAACTGTTTTTT
CDR3: CSVEDSAGPWGNEKLFF

V: TRBV7-9
size: NA
J: TRBJ2-7
D: NA
DNA: TGTGCCAGCAGCGGGGGCAGGGGACCCTACGAGCAGTACTTC
CDR3: CASSGGRGPYEQYF

V: TRBV7-6
size: NA
J: TRBJ2-5
D: TRBD1
DNA: TGTGCCAGCAGCTTAGCCGCAGGGACAGCGTCTCCGGTGACCCAGTACTTC
CDR3: CASSLAAGTASPVTQYF

V: TRBV5-1
size: NA
J: TRBJ1-6
D: NA
DNA: TGCGCCAGCAGCTTGGCCTCGGTAGGGCTGTCACCCCTCCACTTT
CDR3: CASSLASVGLSPLHF

V: TRBV1
size: NA
J: TRBJ1-2
D: NA
DNA: TGCACCAGCAGCCAAGATTCCCGGGAACTCCCCGTAATCTATGGCTACACCTTC
CDR3: CTSSQDSRELPVIYGYTF

V: TRBV4-3
size: NA
J: TRBJ2-1
D: TRBD2
DNA: TGCGCCAGCAGCCGAACGGGACTACTCTCCTACAATGAGCAGTTCTTC
CDR3: CASSRTGLLSYNEQFF

V: TRBV27
size: NA
J: TRBJ1-6
D: NA
DNA: TGTGCCAGCAGTTTAAGGGGCCCCTATAATTCACCCCTCCACTTT
CDR3: CASSLRGPYNSPLHF